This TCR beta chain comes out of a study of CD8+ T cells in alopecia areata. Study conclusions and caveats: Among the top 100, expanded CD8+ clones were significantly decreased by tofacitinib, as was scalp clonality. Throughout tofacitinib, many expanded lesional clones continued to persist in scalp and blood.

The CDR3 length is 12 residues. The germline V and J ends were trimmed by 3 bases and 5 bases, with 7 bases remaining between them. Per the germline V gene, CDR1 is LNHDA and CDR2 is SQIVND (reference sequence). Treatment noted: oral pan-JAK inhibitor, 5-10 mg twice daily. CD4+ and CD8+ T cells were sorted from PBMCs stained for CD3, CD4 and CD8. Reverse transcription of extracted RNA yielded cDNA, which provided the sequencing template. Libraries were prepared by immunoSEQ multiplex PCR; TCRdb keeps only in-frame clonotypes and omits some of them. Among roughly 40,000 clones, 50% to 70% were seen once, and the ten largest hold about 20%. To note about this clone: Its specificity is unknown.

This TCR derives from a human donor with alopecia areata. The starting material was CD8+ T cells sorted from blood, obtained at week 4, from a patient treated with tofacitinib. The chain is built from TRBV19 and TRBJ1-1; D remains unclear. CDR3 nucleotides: TGTGCCAGTAGTATGCTGGGGACTGAAGCTTTCTTT. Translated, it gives CASSMLGTEAFF. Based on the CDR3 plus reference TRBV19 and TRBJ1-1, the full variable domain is DGGITQSPKYLFRKEGQNVTLSCEQNLNHDAMYWYRQDPGQGLRLIYYSQIVNDFQKGDIAEGYSVSREKKESFPLTVTSAQKNPTAFYLCASSMLGTEAFFGQGTRLTVV.